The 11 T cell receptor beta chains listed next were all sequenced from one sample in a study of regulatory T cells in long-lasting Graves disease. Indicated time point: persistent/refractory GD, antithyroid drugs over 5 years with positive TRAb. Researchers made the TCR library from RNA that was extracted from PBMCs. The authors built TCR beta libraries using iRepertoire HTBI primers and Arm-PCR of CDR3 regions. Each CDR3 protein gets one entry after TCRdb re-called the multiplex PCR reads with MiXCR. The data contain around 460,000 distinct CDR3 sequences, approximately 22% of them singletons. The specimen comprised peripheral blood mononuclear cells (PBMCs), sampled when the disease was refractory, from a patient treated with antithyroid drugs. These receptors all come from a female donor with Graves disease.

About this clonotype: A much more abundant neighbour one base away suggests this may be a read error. The CDR3 DNA reads as TGTGCCAGCAGTTTATCGGTATACGAGACAGACTCGACGGGCTGCACCTTC. Protein: CASSLSVYETDSTGCTF. The genes are TRBV7-9 and TRBJ1-2, with D tentatively TRBD1 (5 bases). Germline V gene data show CDR1 as SEHNR and CDR2 as FQNEAQ (reference sequence). The CDR3 runs 17 residues.

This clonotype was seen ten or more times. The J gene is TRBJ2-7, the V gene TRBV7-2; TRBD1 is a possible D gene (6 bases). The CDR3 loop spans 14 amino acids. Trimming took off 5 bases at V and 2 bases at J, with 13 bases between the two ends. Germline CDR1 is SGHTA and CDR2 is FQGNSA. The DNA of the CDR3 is TGTGCCAGCAGCCTATTCAGGGGCGCCTACGAGCAGTACTTC. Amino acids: CASSLFRGAYEQYF.

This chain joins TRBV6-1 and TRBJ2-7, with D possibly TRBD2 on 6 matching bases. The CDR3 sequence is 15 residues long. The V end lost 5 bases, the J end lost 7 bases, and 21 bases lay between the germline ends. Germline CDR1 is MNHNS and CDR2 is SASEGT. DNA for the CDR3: TGTGCCAGCAGTCTTCAACCCTCCCGGGGGAGGGAGCAGTACTTC. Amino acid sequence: CASSLQPSRGREQYF.

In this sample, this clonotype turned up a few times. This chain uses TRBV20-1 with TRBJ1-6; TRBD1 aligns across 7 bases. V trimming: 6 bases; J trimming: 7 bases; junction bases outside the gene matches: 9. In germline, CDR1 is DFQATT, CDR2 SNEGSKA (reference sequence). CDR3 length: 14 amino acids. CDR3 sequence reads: CSAPGQVFNSPLHF. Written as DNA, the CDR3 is TGCAGTGCACCCGGACAGGTTTTCAATTCACCCCTCCACTTT.

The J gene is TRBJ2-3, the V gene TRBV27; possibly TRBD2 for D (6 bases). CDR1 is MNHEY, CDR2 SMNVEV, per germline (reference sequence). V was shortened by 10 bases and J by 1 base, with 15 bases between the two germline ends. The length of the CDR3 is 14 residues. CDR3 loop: CAIGGAGRTDTQYF. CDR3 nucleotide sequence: TGTGCCATCGGGGGTGCGGGACGCACAGATACGCAGTATTTT.

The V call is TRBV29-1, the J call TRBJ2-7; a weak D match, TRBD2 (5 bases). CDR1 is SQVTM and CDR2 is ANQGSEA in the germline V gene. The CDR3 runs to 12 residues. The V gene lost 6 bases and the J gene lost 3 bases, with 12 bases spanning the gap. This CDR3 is CSVGQRDYEQYF. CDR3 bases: TGCAGCGTCGGCCAGAGGGACTACGAGCAGTACTTC.

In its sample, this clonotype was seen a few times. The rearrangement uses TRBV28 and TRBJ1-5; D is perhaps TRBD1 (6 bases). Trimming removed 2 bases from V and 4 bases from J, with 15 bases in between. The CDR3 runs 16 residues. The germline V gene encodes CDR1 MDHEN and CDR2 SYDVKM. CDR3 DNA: TGTGCCAGCAGTTTACTGGGCGGACAGCCAAATCAGCCCCAGCATTTT. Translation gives CASSLLGGQPNQPQHF.

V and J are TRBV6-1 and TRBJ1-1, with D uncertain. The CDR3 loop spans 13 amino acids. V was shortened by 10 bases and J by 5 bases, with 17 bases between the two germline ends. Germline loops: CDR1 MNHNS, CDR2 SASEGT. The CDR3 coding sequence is TGTGCCACCAAGAGAGATTCCCGGACTGAAGCTTTCTTT. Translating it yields CATKRDSRTEAFF.

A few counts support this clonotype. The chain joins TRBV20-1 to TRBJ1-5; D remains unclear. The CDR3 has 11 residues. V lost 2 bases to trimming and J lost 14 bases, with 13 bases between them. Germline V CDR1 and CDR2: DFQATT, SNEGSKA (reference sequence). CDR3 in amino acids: CSARIGGVKHF. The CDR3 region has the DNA TGCAGTGCTAGAATAGGCGGGGTGAAGCATTTT.

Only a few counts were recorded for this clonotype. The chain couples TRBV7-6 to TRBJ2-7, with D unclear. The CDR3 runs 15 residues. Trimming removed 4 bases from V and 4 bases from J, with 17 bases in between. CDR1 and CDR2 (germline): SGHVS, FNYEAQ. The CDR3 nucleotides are TGTGCCAGCAGCTCGGACGGCAAAGCAGAGTACGAGCAGTACTTC. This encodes CASSSDGKAEYEQYF.

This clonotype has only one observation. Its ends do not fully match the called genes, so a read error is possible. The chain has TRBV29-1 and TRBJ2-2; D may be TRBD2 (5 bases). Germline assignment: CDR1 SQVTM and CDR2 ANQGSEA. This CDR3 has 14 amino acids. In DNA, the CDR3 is TGCAGCGCCCTGAGGACTGAGAACACCGGGGAGCCGTTTTTT. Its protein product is CSALRTENTGEPFF.